These T cell receptor beta chains were read from a single sample in a study of beta chain features in type 1 diabetes. Sequenced by immunoSEQ multiplex PCR; TCRdb stores in-frame clones only, minus some. The sample has 240,000 or so clones, 14% seen once. Sequencing used naive CD4+ T cells from blood. All receptors derive from a man aged 25 to 40 with type 1 diabetes. The CDR3 runs from the conserved cysteine through the conserved F or W. The D gene is left open where the match is weak. Rows give clone size only sometimes, using once, few, many, or a class for an expanded clone.

V	D	J	size	DNA	CDR3
TRBV7-9	NA	TRBJ2-3	NA	TGTGCCAGCAGTACAGGTCGCTGGGGGCCCACAGATACGCAGTATTTT	CASSTGRWGPTDTQYF
TRBV7-8	NA	TRBJ2-3	NA	TGTGCCAGCAGCTGGTCTAGCGCCTACCCAGATACGCAGTATTTT	CASSWSSAYPDTQYF
TRBV2	NA	TRBJ2-5	NA	TGTGCCAGCAGTGATGAGAAGACCCAGTACTTC	CASSDEKTQYF
TRBV18	TRBD1	TRBJ1-1	NA	TGTGCCAGCTCACCGGGGACAGGGGGCACTGAAGCTTTCTTT	CASSPGTGGTEAFF
TRBV30	NA	TRBJ1-5	NA	TGTGCCTGGAGTGTAAGACCGGGGAATCAGCCCCAGCATTTT	CAWSVRPGNQPQHF
TRBV5-1	TRBD1	TRBJ2-3	NA	TGCGCCAGCTCGACAGGGGGCGAGTCAGATACGCAGTATTTT	CASSTGGESDTQYF
TRBV29-1	NA	TRBJ1-5	NA	TGCAGCGTTTTCTCGACGGGACAGCCCCAGCATTTT	CSVFSTGQPQHF
TRBV9	TRBD2	TRBJ2-4	few	TGTGCCAGCAGCGAGGGACTAGCGGGAGGAAAGGACAAAAACATTCAGTACTTC	CASSEGLAGGKDKNIQYF
TRBV30	TRBD2	TRBJ2-5	NA	TGTGCCTGCCAACTAGCGGGGGAGACCCAGTACTTC	CACQLAGETQYF
TRBV5-1	NA	TRBJ2-3	NA	TGCGCCAGCAGCTCCGGGGACTTCACAGATACGCAGTATTTT	CASSSGDFTDTQYF
TRBV2	NA	TRBJ2-2	NA	TGTGCCAGCAGTATTGTTTTGGAGGAGGGATTAAACACCGGGGAGCTGTTTTTT	CASSIVLEEGLNTGELFF